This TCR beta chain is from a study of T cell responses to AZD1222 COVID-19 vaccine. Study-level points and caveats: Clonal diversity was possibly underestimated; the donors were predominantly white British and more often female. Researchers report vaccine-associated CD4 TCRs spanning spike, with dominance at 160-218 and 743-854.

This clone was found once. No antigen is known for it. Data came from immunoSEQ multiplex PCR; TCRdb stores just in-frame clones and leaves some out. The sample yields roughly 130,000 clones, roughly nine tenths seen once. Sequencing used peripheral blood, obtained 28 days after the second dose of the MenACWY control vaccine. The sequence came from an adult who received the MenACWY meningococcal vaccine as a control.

The CDR3 bases are TGCGCCAGCAGCCAAGGGCTAGGGGCGGATCAGCCCCAGCATTTT. The encoded protein is CASSQGLGADQPQHF. The V call is TRBV4-1, the J call TRBJ1-5, with D possibly being TRBD1 (5 bases). The CDR3 spans 15 residues. Per the germline V gene, CDR1 is MGHRA and CDR2 is YSYEKL. Trimming shortened V by 1 base and J by 5 bases, and 12 bases separated the two germline ends.